This TCR beta chain derives from a study of CD8+ T cells in alopecia areata. V gave up 9 bases and J gave up 5 bases, with 13 bases separating them. The CDR3 loop spans 12 amino acids. Germline V gene lookup returns CDR1 SEHNR and CDR2 FQNEAQ (reference sequence). Specified treatment: oral pan-JAK inhibitor, 5-10 mg twice daily. RNA extraction and reverse transcription yielded cDNA as sequencing template. Clones were sequenced by immunoSEQ multiplex PCR, and TCRdb holds only the in-frame ones, with some missing. The sample holds fewer than 350,000 clones; roughly 60% are singletons and the top ten take approximately 2%. Study results and caveats: Uncertain still, given a single nonresponder, is whether baseline CD8+ expansion links to response. Persistence in scalp and blood during tofacitinib was observed for many expanded lesional clones. Clonality in lesional scalp, especially alopecia totalis/universalis, exceeded that of normal scalp.

A word on this clone: Its antigen remains unidentified.

Here the sequenced sample was CD4+ T cells sorted from blood, taken at week 24, from a patient treated with tofacitinib. The rearrangement uses TRBV7-9 and TRBJ2-5, with D perhaps TRBD1 (6 bases). The TCR originated in a human donor with alopecia areata. The CDR3 DNA follows: TGTGCCAGACAGGGCCCAGGCGAGACCCAGTACTTC. It is translated as CARQGPGETQYF. Full variable domain (missing parts from reference TRBV7-9 and TRBJ2-5): DTGVSQNPRHKITKRGQNVTFRCDPISEHNRLYWYRQTLGQGPEFLTYFQNEAQLEKSRLLSDRFSAERPKGSFSTLEIQRTEQGDSAMYLCARQGPGETQYFGPGTRLLVL.